This T cell receptor beta chain was captured in a study of blood T cell repertoires in COVID-19 (TCRdb year 2020). Concerning the study at large: The collaborator samples originated in the United States, Italy and Spain and spanned the acute and convalescent phases of COVID-19. The prospective study material was composed of cDNA or gDNA derived from T cells, B-cell-depleted T cells, or PBMCs. Deeply sampled blood TCRbeta repertoires from subjects exposed to, actively infected with, or recovered from COVID-19 were included in the dataset. The repertoires were made available in a free public database intended to serve as a resource for research on the immune response to SARS-CoV-2. The samples were drawn from the first 160 participants of the ongoing ImmuneRACE study and from over 950 subjects provided by 6 global collaborators. Nearly every sample came with metadata listing a de-identified subject ID, COVID-19 status, age in years and sex. Where available, HLA class I and class II types were taken from metadata supplied by the sample provider and were not determined by assay-based typing.

One collaborating source in Seattle enrolled patients during active infection and followed them longitudinally through the course of disease. Each collaborating institution followed its own protocols to collect whole blood in K2EDTA tubes. For TCRbeta analysis, collaborators shipped samples as frozen whole blood, isolated PBMCs, or DNA extracted from either of those sample types. TCRbeta CDR3 regions were amplified from genomic DNA using the immunoSEQ Assay, a bias-controlled multiplex PCR. Per the original workflow: The number of nucleated cells in each sample was estimated from the amplification of reference gene primers within the assay. Sequence reads were collapsed and filtered to measure the absolute abundance of every unique TCRbeta CDR3 rearrangement. For each sample, productive Simpson clonality was calculated by taking the square root of Simpson's diversity index across productive rearrangements. TCRdb provides this immuneACCESS table in a form limited to in-frame rearrangements. Some clones are lacking; in checked studies, under half of them reflect an unresolved V gene, and why the rest are absent is not known. Clone size and the V and J calls come from that table; the DNA yielded D and trimming. A total of 150,000 to 200,000 clones appear in this sample, roughly 82% of them only once. The ten largest clones capture roughly 7% of the sample.

Details on this clone: No antigen is known for it. Per-nucleotide qualities are absent, and no much larger clonotype sits a single base away.

CDR1 and CDR2, looked up from the germline V gene, are SGHVS and FQNEAQ. V was cut back by 1 base and J by 0 bases, leaving a gap of 9 bases between them. From its cysteine to its phenylalanine, the CDR3 spans 16 amino acids. Just the 48-base CDR3 DNA is kept, in frame starting at base 1. What the authors observed across the whole study: The quantity of clinical and demographic metadata differed by source and by participant and was supplied without curation.

The sequence is built from TRBV7-8 and TRBJ1-4; no D gene is confidently identified. Sequencing was carried out using peripheral blood. The clonotype comes from a woman aged 35 to 49 with COVID-19, enrolled during active disease. The CDR3 corresponds to CASSLGYRPTNEKLFF. The bases are TGTGCCAGCAGCTTAGGTTACAGACCAACTAATGAAAAACTGTTTTTT.